Described below is a single T cell receptor beta chain sequence and its context. This entry belongs to a study of control samples from healthy donors and cancer patients. Looked up from germline, CDR1 is LNHDA and CDR2 is SQIVND (reference sequence). V was clipped by 5 bases and J by 4 bases; unmatched bases: 8. The length of the CDR3 is 15 residues. Profiled with immunoSEQ multiplex PCR; TCRdb holds only in-frame clones, not every one. The repertoire holds roughly 180,000 clones, 80% to 95% seen once, with approximately 4% in the top ten. The TCR comes from a woman in her sixties in good health. The chain carries TRBV19 and TRBJ1-5; 7 positions match TRBD1. Material for sequencing was blood. CDR3 in DNA: TGTGCCAGTAGTTACCTGACAGGGACAAATCAGCCCCAGCATTTT. Translating gives CASSYLTGTNQPQHF.